One and the same sample provided the 5 T cell receptor beta chains below, sequenced in a study of blood T cells in healthy people across ages. A second PCR, run for roughly 7 to 11 cycles, used a sample-barcoded 5' primer plus a J-beta primer mix. MiXCR, run by TCRdb on the 5' RACE reads, gives a single entry per CDR3 protein. The sample has about 780,000 distinct CDR3 sequences; around a quarter are singletons. The same sample was also used in a study of T cells of mothers and their children.

Specimen: blood. These TCRs come from a boy between 5 and 17 years old in good health.

This clonotype was observed a handful of times. The rearrangement uses TRBV11-1 and TRBJ2-7; 11 nucleotides agree with TRBD1. The CDR3 covers 14 residues. Germline V gives CDR1 SGHAT, CDR2 FQDESV (reference sequence). Trimming removed 6 bases from V and 6 bases from J; junction bases left unmatched: 7. CDR3 amino acids: CASRLDRGLGEQYF. The CDR3, as DNA: TGTGCCAGCAGATTGGACAGGGGGCTAGGCGAGCAGTACTTC.

The chain links TRBV6-5 to TRBJ1-2; D not certain. Germline CDR1 is MNHEY and CDR2 is SVGAGI. V was shortened by 0 bases and J by 6 bases, with 14 bases between the two germline ends. The length of the CDR3 is 15 residues. For the CDR3, the DNA is TGTGCCAGCAGTTACTCTATGGGGAGGGAGAATGGCTACACCTTC. Protein: CASSYSMGRENGYTF.

The V gene is TRBV5-1, the J gene TRBJ2-7, with 12 bases identical to TRBD1. Germline-derived CDR1 and CDR2 are SGHRS and YFSETQ. The CDR3 consists of 15 residues. V lost 4 bases to trimming and J lost 5 bases; unmatched junction nucleotides: 7. The CDR3 DNA sequence: TGCGCCAGCAGCACCGAGGGACAGGGGGCCGACGAGCAGTACTTC. Residues: CASSTEGQGADEQYF.

The chain uses TRBV12-3 or TRBV12-4 and TRBJ2-1, with a tentative D call TRBD2 (6 bases). The CDR3 spans 14 residues. V was trimmed by 6 bases and J by 9 bases, leaving 18 bases between them. CDR3 nucleotide sequence: TGTGCCAGCAGCGGGACTCCCTTTGGAGGTGAGCAGTTCTTC. It translates to CASSGTPFGGEQFF.

The rearrangement joins TRBV29-1 to TRBJ2-5; maybe TRBD1 (5 bases). CDR3 size: 12 residues. Trimming took off 8 bases at V and 0 bases at J, with 10 bases between the two ends. CDR1 and CDR2 (germline): SQVTM, ANQGSEA. DNA of the CDR3: TGCAGCCCCAGACAGTACCAAGAGACCCAGTACTTC. This gives the protein CSPRQYQETQYF.